This T cell receptor beta chain stems from a study of blood T cells in healthy people across ages. The wider study: T cells yielded about one barcoded beta molecule per two cells through template switching. General study results and limits: Whereas aged donors had fewer naive CD4+ cells, long-lived donors had more of them and higher diversity. Significant beta diversity loss was already apparent by age approximately 40, declining roughly linearly.

V was pared by 3 bases and J by 7 bases, with 12 bases between. From germline, CDR1 is LNHDA and CDR2 SQIVND (reference sequence). The CDR3 is 13 residues long. This clonotype occurred a few times. Its antigen is still unknown. The individuals who served as donors were healthy Caucasians living in Russia, aged about 6 to 100. Sample-barcoded 5' priming and a J-beta primer mix drove a second PCR of about 6 to 12 cycles. One entry per CDR3 protein results from TCRdb running MiXCR on the 5' RACE reads. The sample carries just under 750,000 distinct CDR3 sequences, about 20% recorded once. This sequence originates from a man aged 70 or older in good health. The specimen was blood. The chain combines TRBV19 with TRBJ1-2; the D is unclear. CDR3 protein: CASSIQAPAGYTF. CDR3 nucleotides: TGTGCCAGTAGTATCCAGGCCCCAGCTGGCTACACCTTC.